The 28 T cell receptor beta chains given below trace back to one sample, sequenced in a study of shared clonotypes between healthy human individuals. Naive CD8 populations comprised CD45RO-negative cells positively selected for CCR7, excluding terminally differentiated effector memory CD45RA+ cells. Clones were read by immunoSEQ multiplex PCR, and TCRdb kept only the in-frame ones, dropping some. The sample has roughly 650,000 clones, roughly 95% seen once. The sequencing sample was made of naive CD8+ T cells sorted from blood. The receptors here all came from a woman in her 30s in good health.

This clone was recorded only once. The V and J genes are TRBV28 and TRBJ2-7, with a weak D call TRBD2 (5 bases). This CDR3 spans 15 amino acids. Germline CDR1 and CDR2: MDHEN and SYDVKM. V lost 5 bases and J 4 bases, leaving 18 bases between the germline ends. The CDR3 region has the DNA TGTGCCAGCAGTCGCCGGTTTAGCGCTTCTTACGAGCAGTACTTC. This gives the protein CASSRRFSASYEQYF.

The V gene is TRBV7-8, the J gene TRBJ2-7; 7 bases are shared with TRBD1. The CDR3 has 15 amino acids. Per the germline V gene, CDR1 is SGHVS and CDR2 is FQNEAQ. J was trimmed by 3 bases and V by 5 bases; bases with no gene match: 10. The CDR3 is CASSGQDSSLYEQYF. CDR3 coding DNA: TGTGCCAGCAGCGGACAGGACAGTTCCCTCTACGAGCAGTACTTC.

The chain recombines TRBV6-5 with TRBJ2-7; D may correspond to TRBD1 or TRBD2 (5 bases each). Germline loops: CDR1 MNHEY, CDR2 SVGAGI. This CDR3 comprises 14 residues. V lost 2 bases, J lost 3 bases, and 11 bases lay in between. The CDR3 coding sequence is TGTGCCAGCAGTTACACGGGACGGATCTACGAGCAGTACTTC. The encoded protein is CASSYTGRIYEQYF.

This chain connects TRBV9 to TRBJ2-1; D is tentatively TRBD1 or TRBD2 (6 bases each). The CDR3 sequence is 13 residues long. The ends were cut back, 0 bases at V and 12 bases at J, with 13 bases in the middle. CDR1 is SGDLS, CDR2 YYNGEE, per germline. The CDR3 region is CASSVDREVGQFF. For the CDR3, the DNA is TGTGCCAGCAGCGTAGACAGGGAGGTAGGGCAGTTCTTC.

CDR3 region: CASSMGAGQVYEQYF. In DNA, the CDR3 is TGTGCCAGCAGCATGGGAGCGGGACAGGTCTACGAGCAGTACTTC. The genes are TRBV25-1 and TRBJ2-7; D may be TRBD1 (8 bases). Per the germline V gene, CDR1 is MGHDK and CDR2 is SYGVNS. V was shortened by 6 bases and J by 3 bases, with 18 bases between the two germline ends. The CDR3 runs to 15 residues.

This chain's CDR3 is CASSYVSKDEAFF. The DNA of the CDR3 is TGTGCCAGCAGTTACGTGTCGAAAGACGAAGCTTTCTTT. This rearrangement joins TRBV6-5 to TRBJ1-1, with D uncertain. The germline V gene encodes CDR1 MNHEY and CDR2 SVGAGI. The CDR3 is made up of 13 amino acids. V shed 2 bases and J shed 8 bases, with 12 bases lying between them.

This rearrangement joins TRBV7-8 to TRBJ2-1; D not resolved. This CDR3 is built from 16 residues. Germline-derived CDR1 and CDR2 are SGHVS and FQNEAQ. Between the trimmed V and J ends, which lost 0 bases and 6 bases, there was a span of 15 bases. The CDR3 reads CASSLAYWAASNEQFF. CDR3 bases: TGTGCCAGCAGCTTAGCGTATTGGGCGGCTAGCAATGAGCAGTTCTTC.

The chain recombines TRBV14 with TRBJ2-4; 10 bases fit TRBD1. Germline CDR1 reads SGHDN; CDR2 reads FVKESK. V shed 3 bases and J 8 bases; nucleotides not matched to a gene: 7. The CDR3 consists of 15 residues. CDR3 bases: TGTGCCAGCAGCCAGCCGGGACAGGGGATTGACATTCAGTACTTC. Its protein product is CASSQPGQGIDIQYF.

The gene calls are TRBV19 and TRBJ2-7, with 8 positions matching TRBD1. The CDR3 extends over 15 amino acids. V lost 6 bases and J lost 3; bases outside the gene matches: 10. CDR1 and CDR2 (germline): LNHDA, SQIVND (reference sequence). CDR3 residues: CASSFNLGTGYEQYF. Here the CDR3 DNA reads TGTGCCAGTAGCTTTAACTTGGGGACAGGCTACGAGCAGTACTTC.

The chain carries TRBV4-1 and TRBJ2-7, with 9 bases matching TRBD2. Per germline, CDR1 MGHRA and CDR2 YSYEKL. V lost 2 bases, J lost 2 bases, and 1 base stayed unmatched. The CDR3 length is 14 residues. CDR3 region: CASSQLAGTYEQYF. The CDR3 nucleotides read TGCGCCAGCAGCCAACTAGCGGGGACCTACGAGCAGTACTTC.

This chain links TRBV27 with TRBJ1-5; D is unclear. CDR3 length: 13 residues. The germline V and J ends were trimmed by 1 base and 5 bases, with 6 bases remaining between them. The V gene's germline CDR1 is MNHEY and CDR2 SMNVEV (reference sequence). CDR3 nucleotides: TGTGCCAGCAGTTTATGGGTTGATCAGCCCCAGCATTTT. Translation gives CASSLWVDQPQHF.

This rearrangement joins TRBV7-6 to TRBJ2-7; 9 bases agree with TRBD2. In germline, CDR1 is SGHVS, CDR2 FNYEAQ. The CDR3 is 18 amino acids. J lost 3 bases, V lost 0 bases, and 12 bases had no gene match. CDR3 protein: CASSLASVAGEFGYEQYF. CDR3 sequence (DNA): TGTGCCAGCAGCTTAGCGTCGGTAGCGGGAGAATTCGGCTACGAGCAGTACTTC.

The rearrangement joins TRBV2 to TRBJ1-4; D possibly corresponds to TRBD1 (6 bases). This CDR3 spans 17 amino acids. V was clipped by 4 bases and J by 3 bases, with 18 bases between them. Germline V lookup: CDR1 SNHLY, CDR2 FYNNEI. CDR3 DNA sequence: TGTGCCAGCAGTGCCCCCAGGGGTGAGGGGGCTAATGAAAAACTGTTTTTT. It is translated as CASSAPRGEGANEKLFF.

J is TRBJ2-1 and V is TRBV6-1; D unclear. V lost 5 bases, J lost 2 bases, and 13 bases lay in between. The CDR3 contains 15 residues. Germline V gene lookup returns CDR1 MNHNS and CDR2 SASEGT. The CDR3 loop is CASSKRGPPYNEQFF. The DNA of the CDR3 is TGTGCCAGCAGTAAAAGAGGTCCCCCCTACAATGAGCAGTTCTTC.

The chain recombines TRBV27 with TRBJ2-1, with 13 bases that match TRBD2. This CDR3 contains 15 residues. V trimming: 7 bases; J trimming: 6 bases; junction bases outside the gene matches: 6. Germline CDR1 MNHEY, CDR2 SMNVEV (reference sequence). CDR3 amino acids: CASNNRLAGGNEQFF. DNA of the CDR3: TGTGCCAGCAACAATAGACTAGCGGGAGGCAATGAGCAGTTCTTC.

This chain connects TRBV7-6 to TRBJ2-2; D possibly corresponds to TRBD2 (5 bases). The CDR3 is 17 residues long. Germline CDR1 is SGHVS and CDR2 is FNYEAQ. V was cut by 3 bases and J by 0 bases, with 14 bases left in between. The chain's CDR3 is CASSFGGAKTNTGELFF. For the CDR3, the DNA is TGTGCCAGCAGCTTCGGAGGAGCCAAGACGAACACCGGGGAGCTGTTTTTT.

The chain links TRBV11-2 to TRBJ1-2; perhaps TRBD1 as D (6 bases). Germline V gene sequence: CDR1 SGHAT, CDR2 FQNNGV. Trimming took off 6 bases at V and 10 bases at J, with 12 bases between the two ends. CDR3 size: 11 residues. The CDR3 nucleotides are TGTGCCAGCAGGGCACAGGGAGTCTACACCTTC. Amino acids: CASRAQGVYTF.

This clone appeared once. The CDR3 DNA reads TGTGCCAGCAGCTTCCGGGACGGGGATGTACGAGGGCAGTACTTC. It is translated as CASSFRDGDVRGQYF. The gene calls are TRBV7-9 and TRBJ2-7, with D possibly being TRBD1 or TRBD2 (5 bases each). V shed 3 bases and J shed 9 bases, with 21 bases lying between them. CDR1 and CDR2 from the germline V gene are SEHNR and FQNEAQ (reference sequence). The CDR3 runs to 15 residues.

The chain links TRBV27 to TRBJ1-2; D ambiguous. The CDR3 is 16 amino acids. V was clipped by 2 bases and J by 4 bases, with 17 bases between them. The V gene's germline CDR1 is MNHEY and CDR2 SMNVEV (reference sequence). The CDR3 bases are TGTGCCAGCAGTTTAAAGTCGGTAGGCGTTGTCTATGGCTACACCTTC. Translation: CASSLKSVGVVYGYTF.

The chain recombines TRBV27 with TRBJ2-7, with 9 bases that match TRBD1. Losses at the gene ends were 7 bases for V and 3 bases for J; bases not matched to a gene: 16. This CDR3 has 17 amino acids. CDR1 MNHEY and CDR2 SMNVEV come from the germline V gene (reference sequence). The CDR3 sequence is CASNFSPGTGINYEQYF. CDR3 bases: TGTGCCAGCAATTTTTCCCCCGGGACAGGGATAAACTACGAGCAGTACTTC.

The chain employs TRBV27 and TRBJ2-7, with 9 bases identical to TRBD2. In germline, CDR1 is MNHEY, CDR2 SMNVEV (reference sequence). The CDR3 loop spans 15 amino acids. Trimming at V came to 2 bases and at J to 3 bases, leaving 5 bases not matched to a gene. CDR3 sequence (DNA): TGTGCCAGCAGTTTAGGTAGCGGGAGTGACTACGAGCAGTACTTC. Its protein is CASSLGSGSDYEQYF.

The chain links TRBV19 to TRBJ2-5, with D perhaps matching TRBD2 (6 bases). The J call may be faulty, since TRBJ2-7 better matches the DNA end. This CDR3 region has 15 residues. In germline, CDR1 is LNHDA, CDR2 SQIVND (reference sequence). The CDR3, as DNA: TGTGCCAGTAGTAGCGGGGCCAACTGGTACTCCGAGCAGTACTTC. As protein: CASSSGANWYSEQYF.

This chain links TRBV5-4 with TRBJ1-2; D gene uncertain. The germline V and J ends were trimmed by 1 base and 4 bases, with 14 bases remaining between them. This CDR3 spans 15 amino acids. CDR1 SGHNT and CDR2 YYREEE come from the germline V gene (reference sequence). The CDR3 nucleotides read TGTGCCAGCAGCTTGAAAAGCCTCGAAACCTATGGCTACACCTTC. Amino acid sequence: CASSLKSLETYGYTF.

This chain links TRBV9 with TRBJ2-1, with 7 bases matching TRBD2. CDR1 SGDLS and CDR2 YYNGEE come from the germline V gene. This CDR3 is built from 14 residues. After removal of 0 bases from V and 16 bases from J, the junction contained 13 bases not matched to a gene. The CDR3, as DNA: TGTGCCAGCAGCGTAGCCAACGGGGGGACCCTCCTTTTCTTC. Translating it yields CASSVANGGTLLFF.

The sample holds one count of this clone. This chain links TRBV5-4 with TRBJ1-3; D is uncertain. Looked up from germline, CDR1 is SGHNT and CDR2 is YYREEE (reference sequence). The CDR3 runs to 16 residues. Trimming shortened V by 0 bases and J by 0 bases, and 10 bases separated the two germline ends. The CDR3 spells CASSLGRGYSGNTIYF. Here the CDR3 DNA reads TGTGCCAGCAGCTTGGGTCGGGGTTACTCTGGAAACACCATATATTTT.

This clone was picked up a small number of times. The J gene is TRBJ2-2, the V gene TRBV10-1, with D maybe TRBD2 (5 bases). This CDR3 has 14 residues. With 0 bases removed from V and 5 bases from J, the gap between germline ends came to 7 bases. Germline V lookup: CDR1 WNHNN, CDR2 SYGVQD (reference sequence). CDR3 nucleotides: TGCGCCAGCAGTGAGTCTTGGGAGACCGGGGAGCTGTTTTTT. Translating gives CASSESWETGELFF.

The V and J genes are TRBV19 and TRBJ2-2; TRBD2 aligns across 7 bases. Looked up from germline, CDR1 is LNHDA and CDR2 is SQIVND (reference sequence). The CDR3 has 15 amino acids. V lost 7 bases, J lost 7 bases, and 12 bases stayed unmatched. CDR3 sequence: CASTEREGRGGELFF. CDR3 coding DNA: TGTGCCAGTACCGAGAGGGAGGGCCGCGGCGGGGAGCTGTTTTTT.

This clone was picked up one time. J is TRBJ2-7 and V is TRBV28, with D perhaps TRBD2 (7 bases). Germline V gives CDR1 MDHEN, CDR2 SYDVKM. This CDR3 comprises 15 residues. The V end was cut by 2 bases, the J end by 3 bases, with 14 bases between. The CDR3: CASSLRGGASYEQYF. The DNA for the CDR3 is TGTGCCAGCAGTTTAAGGGGGGGAGCGAGCTACGAGCAGTACTTC.